One and the same sample provided the 4 T cell receptor beta chains below, sequenced in a study of siplizumab effects on memory and regulatory T cells. Here immunoSEQ multiplex PCR was the method, and the copy in TCRdb shows in-frame clones only, minus some. The data contain 100,000 or so clones, 94% of them singletons. The sequencing sample was made of Tregs sorted from blood. The receptors stem from a human donor in good health.

The chain couples TRBV5-5 to TRBJ2-2; 13 nucleotides align to TRBD2. V shed 3 bases and J 7 bases; nucleotides not matched to a gene: 6. Per the germline V gene, CDR1 is SGHKS and CDR2 is YYEKEE (reference sequence). This CDR3 contains 16 residues. In nucleotides, the CDR3 is TGTGCCAGCAGCTGGGGACTAGCGGGACTCGGCGGGGAGCTGTTTTTT. It codes for CASSWGLAGLGGELFF.

The V gene is TRBV11-3, the J gene TRBJ2-1, with a tentative D call TRBD2 (5 bases). Germline assignment: CDR1 SGHNT and CDR2 YENEEA. V gave up 3 bases and J gave up 4 bases, with 13 bases separating them. The CDR3 covers 15 residues. The CDR3 reads CASSFGGLRYNEQFF. Written as DNA, the CDR3 is TGTGCCAGCAGCTTTGGCGGGTTGAGGTACAATGAGCAGTTCTTC.

The chain employs TRBV30 and TRBJ2-3; D call uncertain. Germline V gene data show CDR1 as GTSNPN and CDR2 as SVGIG (reference sequence). The CDR3 is 11 amino acids. V lost 5 bases, J lost 4 bases, and 7 bases lay in between. The CDR3 is CAWFRADTQYF. CDR3 bases: TGTGCCTGGTTCCGGGCAGATACGCAGTATTTT.

The chain has TRBV18 and TRBJ2-3; D perhaps matches TRBD2 (5 bases). Germline assignment: CDR1 KGHSH and CDR2 LQKENI. CDR3 size: 16 residues. V lost 4 bases, J lost 0 bases, and 14 bases lay in between. CDR3: CASSLQVAISTDTQYF. CDR3 nucleotides: TGTGCCAGCTCACTTCAGGTAGCGATCAGCACAGATACGCAGTATTTT.